This T cell receptor (beta chain) was sequenced during a study of graft-versus-host responses after intestinal transplantation. As regards this clone: Antigen: not known.

TCRdb's table, derived via immunoSEQ multiplex PCR, lists solely in-frame clones and lacks some. The sample carries tens of thousands of clones, approximately 94% recorded once. Findings and limits, study-wide: Individuals who had graft-donor T cell macrochimerism had allografts that showed high graft-versus-host to host-versus-graft clonal ratios.

In germline, CDR1 is SEHNR, CDR2 FQNEAQ (reference sequence). The CDR3 is 14 amino acids. Between the trimmed V and J ends, which lost 0 bases and 1 base, there was a span of 6 bases. Material: unstimulated CD4+ T cells sorted from spleen or lymph node cells, obtained before transplant. This rearrangement joins TRBV7-9 to TRBJ1-1; D is uncertain. The TCR originated in a human donor who was the organ donor for an intestinal transplant. CDR3 sequence (DNA): TGTGCCAGCAGCTTAGCGGCAGCGAACACTGAAGCTTTCTTT. Translation gives CASSLAAANTEAFF.